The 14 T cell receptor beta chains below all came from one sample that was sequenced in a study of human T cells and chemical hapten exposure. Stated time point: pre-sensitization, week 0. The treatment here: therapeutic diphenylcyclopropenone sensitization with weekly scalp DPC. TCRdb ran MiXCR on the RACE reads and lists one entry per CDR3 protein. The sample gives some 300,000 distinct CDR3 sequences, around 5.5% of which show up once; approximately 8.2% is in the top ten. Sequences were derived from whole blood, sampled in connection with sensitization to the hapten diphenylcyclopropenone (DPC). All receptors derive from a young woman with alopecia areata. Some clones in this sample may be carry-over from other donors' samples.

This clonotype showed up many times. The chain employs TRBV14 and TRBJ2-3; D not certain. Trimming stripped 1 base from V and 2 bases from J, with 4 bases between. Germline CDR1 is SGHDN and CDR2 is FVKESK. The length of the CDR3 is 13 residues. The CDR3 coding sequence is TGTGCCAGCAGCCAAGGTACCACAGATACGCAGTATTTT. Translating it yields CASSQGTTDTQYF.

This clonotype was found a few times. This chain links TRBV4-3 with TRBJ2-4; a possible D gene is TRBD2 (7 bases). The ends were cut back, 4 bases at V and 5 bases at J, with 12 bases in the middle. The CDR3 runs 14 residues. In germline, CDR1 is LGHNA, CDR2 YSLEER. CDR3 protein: CASSRGEGENIQYF. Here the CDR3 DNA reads TGCGCCAGCAGCCGAGGGGAGGGGGAAAACATTCAGTACTTC.

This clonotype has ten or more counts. As DNA, the CDR3 is TGTGCCAGCAGCCCCCTAGCCGCCGGGGGGAAAGAGACCCAGTACTTC. Protein sequence: CASSPLAAGGKETQYF. The V and J genes are TRBV11-2 and TRBJ2-5; 7 nucleotides line up with TRBD2. V lost 5 bases to trimming and J lost 3 bases; unmatched junction nucleotides: 12. Germline V gene sequence: CDR1 SGHAT, CDR2 FQNNGV. The CDR3 runs 16 residues.

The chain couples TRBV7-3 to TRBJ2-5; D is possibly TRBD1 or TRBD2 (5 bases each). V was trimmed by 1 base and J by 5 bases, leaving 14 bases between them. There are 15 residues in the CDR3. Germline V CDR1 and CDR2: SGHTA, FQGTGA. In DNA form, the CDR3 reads TGTGCCAGCAGCTTAAATGCCCGGGGCGGGGAGACCCAGTACTTC. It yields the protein CASSLNARGGETQYF. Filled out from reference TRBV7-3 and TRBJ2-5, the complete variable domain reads GAGVSQTPSNKVTEKGKYVELRCDPISGHTALYWYRQSLGQGPEFLIYFQGTGAADDSGLPNDRFFAVRPEGSVSTLKIQRTERGDSAVYLCASSLNARGGETQYFGPGTRLLVL.

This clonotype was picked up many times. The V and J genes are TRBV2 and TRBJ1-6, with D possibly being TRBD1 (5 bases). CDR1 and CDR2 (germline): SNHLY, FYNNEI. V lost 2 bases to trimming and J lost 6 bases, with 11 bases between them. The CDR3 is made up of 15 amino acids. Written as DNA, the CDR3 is TGTGCCAGCAGTGAAATTACAGGCAGTAATTCACCCCTCCACTTT. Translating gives CASSEITGSNSPLHF.

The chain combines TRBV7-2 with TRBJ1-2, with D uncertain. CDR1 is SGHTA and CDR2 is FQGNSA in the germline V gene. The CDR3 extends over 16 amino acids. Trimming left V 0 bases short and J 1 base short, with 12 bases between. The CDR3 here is CASSLATGRSNYGYTF. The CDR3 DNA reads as TGTGCCAGCAGCTTAGCGACTGGCAGGAGTAACTATGGCTACACCTTC.

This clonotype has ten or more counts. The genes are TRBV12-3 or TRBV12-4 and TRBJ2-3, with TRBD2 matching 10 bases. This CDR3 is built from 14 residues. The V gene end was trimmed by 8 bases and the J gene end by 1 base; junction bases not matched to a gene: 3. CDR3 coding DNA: TGTGCCAGCGGTAGCGGGGGGCGCACAGATACGCAGTATTTT. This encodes CASGSGGRTDTQYF.

CDR3 DNA: TGCAGTGCTAGAGTTGAGGCCAATTCACCCCTCCACTTT. It translates to CSARVEANSPLHF. J is TRBJ1-6 and V is TRBV20-1; D gene ambiguous. The ends were cut back, 1 base at V and 7 bases at J, with 8 bases in the middle. The CDR3 has 13 residues. CDR1 is DFQATT, CDR2 SNEGSKA, per germline (reference sequence).

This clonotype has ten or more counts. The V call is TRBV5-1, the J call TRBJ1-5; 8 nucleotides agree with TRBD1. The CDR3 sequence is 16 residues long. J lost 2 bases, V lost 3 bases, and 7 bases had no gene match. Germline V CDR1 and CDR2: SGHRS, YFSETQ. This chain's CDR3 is CASSYPTGDCNQPQHF. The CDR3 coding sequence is TGCGCCAGCAGCTACCCGACAGGGGATTGCAATCAGCCCCAGCATTTT.

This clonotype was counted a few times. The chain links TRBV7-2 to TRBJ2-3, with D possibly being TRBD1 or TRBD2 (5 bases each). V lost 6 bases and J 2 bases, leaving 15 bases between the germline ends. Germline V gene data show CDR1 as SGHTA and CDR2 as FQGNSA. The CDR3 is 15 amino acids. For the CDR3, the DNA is TGTGCCAGCAGACCCTCCGGGACCCCCACAGATACGCAGTATTTT. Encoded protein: CASRPSGTPTDTQYF.

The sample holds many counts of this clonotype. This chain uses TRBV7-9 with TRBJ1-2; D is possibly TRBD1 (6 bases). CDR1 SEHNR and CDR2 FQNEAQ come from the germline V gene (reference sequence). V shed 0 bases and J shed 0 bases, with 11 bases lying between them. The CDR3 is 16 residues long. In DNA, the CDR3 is TGTGCCAGCAGCTTAGCGCAGGGGAATTCTAACTATGGCTACACCTTC. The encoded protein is CASSLAQGNSNYGYTF.

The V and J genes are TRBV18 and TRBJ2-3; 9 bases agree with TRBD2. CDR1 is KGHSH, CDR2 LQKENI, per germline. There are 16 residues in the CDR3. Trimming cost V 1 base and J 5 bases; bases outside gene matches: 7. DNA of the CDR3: TGTGCCAGCTCACCACTCGCGGGGGGGCAGGAAGATACGCAGTATTTT. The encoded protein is CASSPLAGGQEDTQYF.

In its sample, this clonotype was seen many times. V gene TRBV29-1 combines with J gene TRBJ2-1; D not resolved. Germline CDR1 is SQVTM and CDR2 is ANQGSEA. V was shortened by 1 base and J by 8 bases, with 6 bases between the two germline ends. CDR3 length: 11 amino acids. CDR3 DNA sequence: TGCAGCGTTGAAGGGGTCTATGAGCAGTTCTTC. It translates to CSVEGVYEQFF.

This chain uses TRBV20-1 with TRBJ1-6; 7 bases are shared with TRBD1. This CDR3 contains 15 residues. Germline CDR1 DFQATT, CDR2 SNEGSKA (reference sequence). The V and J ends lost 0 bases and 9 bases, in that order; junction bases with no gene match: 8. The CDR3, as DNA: TGCAGTGCTAGAGAGGATGACAGGGAAAGTTCACCCCTCCACTTT. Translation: CSAREDDRESSPLHF.